Sequencing of this T cell receptor (beta chain) was carried out in a study of OX40 agonist ivuxolimab in advanced cancers. A few counts support this clone. Repertoires were generated with immunoSEQ multiplex PCR, while TCRdb's copy carries only in-frame clones and drops some. The sample lists 60,000 to 90,000 clones, around 80% occurring once. The origin of this receptor is an adult with an advanced solid tumor such as melanoma, head and neck, liver or kidney cancer. The specimen was CD4+ or CD8+ T cells sorted from blood, collected in a trial of the OX40 agonist ivuxolimab.

This CDR3 is CASSPSPHGPDQPQHF. The CDR3 DNA follows: TGTGCCAGCTCACCGTCTCCCCACGGGCCCGATCAGCCCCAGCATTTT. This chain links TRBV18 with TRBJ1-5; D gene uncertain. V lost 3 bases to trimming and J lost 5 bases, with 17 bases between them. Germline lookup yields CDR1 KGHSH and CDR2 LQKENI. The CDR3 consists of 16 residues. Full variable domain (rest looked up from reference TRBV18 and TRBJ1-5): NAGVMQNPRHLVRRRGQEARLRCSPMKGHSHVYWYRQLPEEGLKFMVYLQKENIIDESGMPKERFSAEFPKEGPSILRIQQVVRGDSAAYFCASSPSPHGPDQPQHFGDGTRLSIL.